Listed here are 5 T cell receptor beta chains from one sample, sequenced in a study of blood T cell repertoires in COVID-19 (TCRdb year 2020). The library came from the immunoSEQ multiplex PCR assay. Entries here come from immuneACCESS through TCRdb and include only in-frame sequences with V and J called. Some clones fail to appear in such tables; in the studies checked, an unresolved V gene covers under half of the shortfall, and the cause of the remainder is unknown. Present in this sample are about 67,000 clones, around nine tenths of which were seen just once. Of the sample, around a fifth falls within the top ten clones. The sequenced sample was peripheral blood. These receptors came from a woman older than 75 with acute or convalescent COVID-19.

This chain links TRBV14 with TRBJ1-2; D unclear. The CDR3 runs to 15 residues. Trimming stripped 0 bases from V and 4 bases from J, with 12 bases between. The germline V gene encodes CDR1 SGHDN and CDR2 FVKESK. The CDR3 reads CASSQDLRPGYGYTF. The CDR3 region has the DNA TGTGCCAGCAGCCAAGATTTACGGCCGGGCTATGGCTACACCTTC.

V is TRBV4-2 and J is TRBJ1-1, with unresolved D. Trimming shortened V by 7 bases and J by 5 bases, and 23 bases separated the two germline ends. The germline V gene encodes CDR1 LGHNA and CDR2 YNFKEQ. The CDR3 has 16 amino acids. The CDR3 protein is CASTPSTGTGRTEAFF. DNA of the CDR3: TGTGCCAGCACCCCGTCCACGGGTACGGGAAGGACTGAAGCTTTCTTT.

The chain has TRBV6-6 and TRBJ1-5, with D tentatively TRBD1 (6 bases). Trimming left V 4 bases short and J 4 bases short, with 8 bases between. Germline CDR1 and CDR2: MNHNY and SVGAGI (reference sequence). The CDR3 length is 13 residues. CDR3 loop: CASSSGANQPQHF. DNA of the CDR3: TGTGCCAGCAGTTCAGGGGCGAATCAGCCCCAGCATTTT.

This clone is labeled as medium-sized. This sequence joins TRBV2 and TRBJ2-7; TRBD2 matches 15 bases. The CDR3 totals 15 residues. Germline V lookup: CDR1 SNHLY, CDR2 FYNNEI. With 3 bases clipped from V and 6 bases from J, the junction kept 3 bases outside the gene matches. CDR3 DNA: TGTGCCAGCAGTGAGGGACTAGCGGGAGGTTCCGAGCAGTACTTC. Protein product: CASSEGLAGGSEQYF.

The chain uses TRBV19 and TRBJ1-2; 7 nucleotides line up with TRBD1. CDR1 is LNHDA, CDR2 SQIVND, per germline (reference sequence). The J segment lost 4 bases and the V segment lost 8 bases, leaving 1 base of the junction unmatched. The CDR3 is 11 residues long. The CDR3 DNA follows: TGTGCCAGTCGGGACAGCTATGGCTACACCTTC. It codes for CASRDSYGYTF.